This TCR beta chain originates from a study of T cells in Graves' hyperthyroidism and ophthalmopathy. This clonotype was seen a handful of times. Regions amplified from RNA transcripts were the TCR beta CDR3 regions. The primer set for the first-round RT-PCR of the TCR CDR3 was HTBI. TCRdb itself ran the multiplex PCR reads through MiXCR, one entry per CDR3 protein. The sample includes about 770,000 distinct CDR3 sequences, 18% of them seen just once. Sequenced input: blood. This sequence was found in a woman aged 45-65 years with Graves' hyperthyroidism that later progressed to Graves' ophthalmopathy.

DNA for the CDR3: TGTGCCAGCAGGGGACAGGCCACAGATACGCAGTATTTT. This translates into CASRGQATDTQYF. The rearrangement joins TRBV2 to TRBJ2-3; 8 nucleotides align to TRBD1. Germline V gene sequence: CDR1 SNHLY, CDR2 FYNNEI. V gave up 6 bases and J gave up 2 bases; unmatched junction bases: 1. The CDR3 runs to 13 residues.